This T cell receptor beta chain was found in a study of cytomegalovirus exposure and HLA in healthy donors. Concerning this clone: Its specificity is not known.

Researchers ran the PCR with 60 Vbeta and 13 Jbeta primers. Sequenced by immunoSEQ multiplex PCR; TCRdb stores in-frame clones only, minus some. This sample has just over 150,000 clones, with 60% to 80% found just once. The study, taken as a whole, reports: V segments that were indistinguishable, TRBV6-2 and TRBV6-3 among them, were omitted from analysis. When analyzed later, a missense DCLRE1C variant was found to be linked to TCR beta V- and J-gene trimming. Researchers counted 164 TCR beta chains as cytomegalovirus-associated. Earlier findings revealed that most TCR beta V segments proved productive either about 87% or about 30% of the time.

With 5 bases removed from V and 2 bases from J, the gap between germline ends came to 4 bases. The CDR3 runs to 11 residues. Germline V lookup: CDR1 SGHTA, CDR2 FQGNSA. The sequence derives from a woman between 50 and 59 years old in good health and CMV-seropositive. This chain joins TRBV7-2 and TRBJ2-7; D is unclear. The sequencing sample was made of PBMCs. The CDR3 protein is CASSTTYEQYF. The CDR3 DNA reads as TGTGCCAGCAGCACAACCTACGAGCAGTACTTC. Supplemented by reference TRBV7-2 and TRBJ2-7, the full variable domain reads GAGVSQSPSNKVTEKGKDVELRCDPISGHTALYWYRQSLGQGLEFLIYFQGNSAPDKSGLPSDRFSAERTGGSVSTLTIQRTQQEDSAVYLCASSTTYEQYFGPGTRLTVT.